The 27 T cell receptor beta chains below were found in one sample sequenced in a study of blood T cell repertoires in COVID-19. Profiled with immunoSEQ multiplex PCR; TCRdb holds only in-frame clones, not every one. Found here are fewer than 200,000 clones, over 75% of them singletons; the top ten hold 1% to 1.5%. The specimen sequenced was PBMCs or T cells enriched from blood (not recorded which). These receptors all come from a human donor with acute COVID-19. The donor label of this sample is uncertain.

The chain joins TRBV6-5 to TRBJ1-5; no reliable D call. The ends were cut back, 7 bases at V and 5 bases at J, with 12 bases in the middle. This CDR3 spans 13 amino acids. Germline V gives CDR1 MNHEY, CDR2 SVGAGI. CDR3 residues: CASTLQADQPQHF. CDR3 sequence (DNA): TGTGCCAGCACTTTGCAGGCCGATCAGCCCCAGCATTTT.

V is TRBV29-1 and J is TRBJ2-2; 10 bases match TRBD1. Germline V gene sequence: CDR1 SQVTM, CDR2 ANQGSEA. With 4 bases clipped from V and 5 bases from J, the junction kept 7 bases outside the gene matches. The CDR3 is 15 residues long. CDR3 loop: CSVGGQGTKTGELFF. CDR3 sequence (DNA): TGCAGCGTTGGGGGACAGGGGACCAAAACCGGGGAGCTGTTTTTT.

The J gene is TRBJ2-6, the V gene TRBV30; possible D gene TRBD1, 5 bases. This CDR3 is 16 amino acids long. V gave up 3 bases and J gave up 2 bases, with 14 bases separating them. The germline CDR1 and CDR2 sequences are GTSNPN and SVGIG (reference sequence). DNA for the CDR3: TGTGCCTGGAGAAGGGGATTAACGACTGGGGCCAACGTCCTGACTTTC. Its protein is CAWRRGLTTGANVLTF.

The rearrangement joins TRBV19 to TRBJ2-1; 9 bases match TRBD2. After removal of 1 base from V and 0 bases from J, the junction contained 4 bases not matched to a gene. Germline values: CDR1 LNHDA, CDR2 SQIVND (reference sequence). The CDR3 runs 17 residues. As DNA, the CDR3 is TGTGCCAGTAGTATAGTGGCGGGGGGGTTCTCCTACAATGAGCAGTTCTTC. This sequence encodes CASSIVAGGFSYNEQFF.

The chain uses TRBV29-1 and TRBJ2-7, with a tentative D call TRBD1 (6 bases). V lost 1 base to trimming and J lost 2 bases, with 12 bases between them. The CDR3 extends over 14 amino acids. In germline, CDR1 is SQVTM, CDR2 ANQGSEA. The CDR3 region is CSVEARWGPYEQYF. DNA for the CDR3: TGCAGCGTTGAAGCGCGGTGGGGGCCCTACGAGCAGTACTTC.

This clone turned up a few times. The chain links TRBV24-1 to TRBJ1-3, with unresolved D. This CDR3 has 16 residues. Germline loops: CDR1 KGHDR, CDR2 SFDVKD. V was cut by 0 bases and J by 0 bases, with 8 bases left in between. The CDR3 coding sequence is TGTGCCACCAGTGATTTGGACTGTGGCTCTGGAAACACCATATATTTT. Protein product: CATSDLDCGSGNTIYF.

This clone has just one count. V and J are TRBV12-5 and TRBJ2-3, with 7 bases lining up with TRBD1. Germline CDR1 and CDR2: LGHNT and FRNRAP. The CDR3 covers 14 residues. Trimming cost V 5 bases and J 8 bases; bases outside gene matches: 10. The CDR3 sequence is CASGLQGLRGTQYF. The CDR3 coding sequence is TGTGCTAGTGGTCTACAGGGGCTCAGAGGTACGCAGTATTTT.

The count of this clone is one. The rearrangement links TRBV7-2 to TRBJ2-7; 14 nucleotides align to TRBD2. The CDR3 loop spans 16 amino acids. With 5 bases clipped from V and 6 bases from J, the junction kept 9 bases outside the gene matches. In germline, CDR1 is SGHTA, CDR2 FQGNSA. The CDR3 sequence: CASSVGTSGGLSEQYF. The CDR3 region has the DNA TGTGCCAGCAGCGTAGGGACTAGCGGGGGTCTTTCCGAGCAGTACTTC.

The chain links TRBV30 to TRBJ1-5; D may be TRBD1 (6 bases). The CDR3 totals 13 residues. Trimming took off 3 bases at V and 5 bases at J, with 11 bases between the two ends. The germline gives CDR1 GTSNPN, CDR2 SVGIG (reference sequence). CDR3 protein: CAWRSKGDQPQHF. In nucleotides, the CDR3 is TGTGCCTGGAGGTCAAAGGGGGATCAGCCCCAGCATTTT.

In its sample, this clone was seen a few times. The rearrangement joins TRBV4-3 to TRBJ2-6; D remains unclear. Germline V lookup: CDR1 LGHNA, CDR2 YSLEER. There are 17 residues in the CDR3. Trimming removed 0 bases at V and 0 bases at J, with 9 bases between. In DNA form, the CDR3 reads TGCGCCAGCAGCCAAGAGGCCGGAGCCTCTGGGGCCAACGTCCTGACTTTC. Its protein product is CASSQEAGASGANVLTF.

On this clone: In the same sample, other DNA sequences code for this CDR3. V usage is TRBV6-4 and J usage is TRBJ2-2; TRBD2 matches 9 bases. The CDR3 is 17 amino acids. The V gene's germline CDR1 is MRHNA and CDR2 SNTAGT. After removal of 0 bases from V and 0 bases from J, the junction contained 2 bases not matched to a gene. The CDR3 sequence is CASSDSSGGSNTGELFF. CDR3 DNA sequence: TGTGCCAGCAGTGACTCGAGCGGGGGGTCGAACACCGGGGAGCTGTTTTTT.

A few counts support this clone. This CDR3 is CASSDRGGAFF. In nucleotides, the CDR3 is TGTGCCAGCAGTGACAGGGGTGGAGCTTTCTTT. This rearrangement joins TRBV25-1 to TRBJ1-1; D is possibly TRBD1 (6 bases). V dropped 3 bases and J dropped 10 bases, with 9 bases sitting between them. Per the germline V gene, CDR1 is MGHDK and CDR2 is SYGVNS. The CDR3 is made up of 11 amino acids.

A note on this clone: A junction end diverges from the germline sequence, so it may reflect a read error. The chain has TRBV7-8 and TRBJ1-5; D gene ambiguous. This CDR3 has 13 amino acids. Germline CDR1 reads SGHVS; CDR2 reads FQNEAQ. In DNA form, the CDR3 reads TGTGCCAGCAGCTCGGGTCTAAATCGGCCCCAGCATTTT. Protein sequence: CASSSGLNRPQHF.

On this clone itself: The junction shows a germline mismatch at one end, possibly a read error. This chain connects TRBV6-1 to TRBJ1-5, with unresolved D. The CDR3 sequence is 16 residues long. Germline CDR1 is MNHNS and CDR2 is SASEGT. Here the CDR3 DNA reads TGTGCCAGCAGTGCGCCTATTTCAGTTAGCAATCAGCTCCAGCATTTT. Encoded protein: CASSAPISVSNQLQHF.

The CDR3 DNA reads TGTGCCAGCACCCCCTGGTCGCAGGGGAACACTGAAGCTTTCTTT. The encoded protein is CASTPWSQGNTEAFF. The rearrangement joins TRBV6-5 to TRBJ1-1, with D possibly TRBD1 on 5 matching bases. The V gene's germline CDR1 is MNHEY and CDR2 SVGAGI. The CDR3 contains 15 residues. Trimming shortened V by 7 bases and J by 1 base, and 16 bases separated the two germline ends.

Only a few counts were recorded for this clone. The J gene is TRBJ1-2, the V gene TRBV27; no definite D call. Germline lookup yields CDR1 MNHEY and CDR2 SMNVEV (reference sequence). The CDR3 runs 14 residues. With 4 bases removed from V and 8 bases from J, the gap between germline ends came to 17 bases. The CDR3: CASSSGVLNRGYTF. CDR3 in DNA: TGTGCCAGCAGTTCCGGGGTACTAAATCGGGGCTACACCTTC.

In its sample, this clone was seen a few times. The chain recombines TRBV5-1 with TRBJ2-2, with 9 bases that match TRBD1. The germline V gene has CDR1 SGHRS and CDR2 YFSETQ. The J segment lost 4 bases and the V segment lost 6 bases, leaving 10 bases of the junction unmatched. The CDR3 is 16 amino acids. CDR3 sequence reads: CASKTGGFGSTGELFF. The CDR3 DNA reads as TGCGCCAGCAAAACAGGGGGCTTTGGGAGCACCGGGGAGCTGTTTTTT.

This chain's CDR3 is CATSDSRQGAFNEQFF. The CDR3 region has the DNA TGTGCCACCAGTGATTCCAGACAGGGGGCGTTCAATGAGCAGTTCTTC. V usage is TRBV24-1 and J usage is TRBJ2-1, with 10 bases identical to TRBD1. The CDR3 has 16 amino acids. The V segment lost 2 bases and the J segment 6 bases; nucleotides outside the gene matches: 6. In germline, CDR1 is KGHDR, CDR2 SFDVKD.

This sequence joins TRBV6-4 and TRBJ2-2; 7 bases line up with TRBD1. V lost 3 bases to trimming and J lost 4 bases; unmatched junction nucleotides: 2. This CDR3 comprises 14 residues. Germline CDR1 MRHNA, CDR2 SNTAGT. The CDR3 DNA is TGTGCCAGCAGTGAACGGGACAGCACCGGGGAGCTGTTTTTT. It specifies CASSERDSTGELFF.

This chain connects TRBV6-5 to TRBJ1-1; 9 nucleotides match TRBD1. CDR3 size: 14 residues. The trim removed 11 bases at V and 0 bases at J, leaving 7 bases unmatched. Germline lookup yields CDR1 MNHEY and CDR2 SVGAGI. CDR3: CAARGQGMNTEAFF. In DNA form, the CDR3 reads TGTGCCGCGCGAGGACAGGGGATGAACACTGAAGCTTTCTTT.

This clone was counted between two and nine times. This rearrangement joins TRBV4-2 to TRBJ2-1; TRBD1 agrees at 8 bases. The V gene end was trimmed by 1 base and the J gene end by 8 bases; junction bases not matched to a gene: 7. This CDR3 spans 15 amino acids. Germline V gene data show CDR1 as LGHNA and CDR2 as YNFKEQ. The CDR3 protein is CASSQVQGAKDEQFF. In nucleotides, the CDR3 is TGTGCCAGCAGCCAAGTGCAGGGGGCTAAAGATGAGCAGTTCTTC.

J is TRBJ1-3 and V is TRBV7-8; D gene unclear. Germline lookup yields CDR1 SGHVS and CDR2 FQNEAQ. Trimming took 1 base from V and 3 from J, leaving 13 bases between them. CDR3 length: 16 residues. The CDR3, as DNA: TGTGCCAGCAGCTTAGTGCCGGAGTCCAATGGAAACACCATATATTTT. Translation: CASSLVPESNGNTIYF.

The rearrangement joins TRBV2 to TRBJ2-3; 11 bases fit TRBD2. CDR3 length: 16 residues. After removal of 6 bases from V and 7 bases from J, the junction contained 12 bases not matched to a gene. Germline CDR1 is SNHLY and CDR2 is FYNNEI. The DNA of the CDR3 is TGTGCCAGCAGGGGTGGATTAGCGGGGGGGCGAAATACGCAGTATTTT. Translating it yields CASRGGLAGGRNTQYF.

The V call is TRBV2, the J call TRBJ2-5; 7 positions match TRBD1. From germline, CDR1 is SNHLY and CDR2 FYNNEI. The CDR3 has 14 residues. The junction had 6 bases not matched to a gene; V was cut back by 6 bases and J by 2 bases. CDR3 DNA sequence: TGTGCCAGCAGGAGGGGGCCGCTTCAAGAGACCCAGTACTTC. It is translated as CASRRGPLQETQYF.

The chain carries TRBV9 and TRBJ1-2; D gene uncertain. Germline values: CDR1 SGDLS, CDR2 YYNGEE. V was cut by 0 bases and J by 4 bases, with 10 bases left in between. The CDR3 is 14 residues long. DNA of the CDR3: TGTGCCAGCAGCGTAGACGAGGGAACCTATGGCTACACCTTC. Translation: CASSVDEGTYGYTF.

The chain combines TRBV5-1 with TRBJ1-3; D may be TRBD1 (5 bases). This CDR3 spans 14 amino acids. Trimming pared 4 bases from V and 2 bases from J, leaving 10 bases between. Germline CDR1 is SGHRS and CDR2 is YFSETQ. Here the CDR3 DNA reads TGCGCCAGCAGCCTTTCAGGGACTGGAAACACCATATATTTT. Protein: CASSLSGTGNTIYF.

V and J are TRBV7-3 and TRBJ2-2, with 7 bases fitting TRBD1. V lost 5 bases and J lost 6; bases outside the gene matches: 3. CDR3 length: 13 residues. Germline CDR1 and CDR2: SGHTA and FQGTGA. CDR3 loop: CASSPTGSGELFF. The CDR3 DNA is TGTGCCAGCAGCCCGACAGGGTCCGGGGAGCTGTTTTTT. The full variable domain, its missing parts supplied by reference TRBV7-3 and TRBJ2-2, is GAGVSQTPSNKVTEKGKYVELRCDPISGHTALYWYRQSLGQGPEFLIYFQGTGAADDSGLPNDRFFAVRPEGSVSTLKIQRTERGDSAVYLCASSPTGSGELFFGEGSRLTVL.